One and the same sample provided the 9 T cell receptor beta chains below, sequenced in a study of STAT5B mutations in CD4+ large granular lymphocyte leukemia. Measured with immunoSEQ multiplex PCR; TCRdb has only the in-frame clones, and not every one. The sample holds 20,000 to 25,000 clones, roughly 83% seen once. Source material: CD4+ T cells from blood buffy coats. The receptors here all came from a human donor in good health.

The V call is TRBV11-2, the J call TRBJ2-4, with TRBD1 matching 7 bases. The CDR3 contains 17 residues. V trimming: 5 bases; J trimming: 0 bases; junction bases outside the gene matches: 10. Germline CDR1 and CDR2: SGHAT and FQNNGV. The CDR3 is CASSLLGTVLAKNIQYF. The CDR3 nucleotides read TGTGCCAGCAGCCTCCTCGGGACAGTCCTAGCCAAAAACATTCAGTACTTC. Complete variable domain (other parts from reference TRBV11-2 and TRBJ2-4): EAGVAQSPRYKIIEKRQSVAFWCNPISGHATLYWYQQILGQGPKLLIQFQNNGVVDDSQLPKDRFSAERLKGVDSTLKIQPAKLEDSAVYLCASSLLGTVLAKNIQYFGAGTRLSVL.

V and J are TRBV7-9 and TRBJ1-6; the D gene is possibly TRBD1 (6 bases). The CDR3 covers 17 residues. The germline CDR1 and CDR2 sequences are SEHNR and FQNEAQ (reference sequence). Trimming took 1 base from V and 15 from J, leaving 25 bases between them. CDR3 amino acids: CASSLGSGLGAQGVLHF. The CDR3 DNA sequence: TGTGCCAGCAGCTTAGGATCGGGTCTGGGGGCGCAAGGAGTCCTCCACTTT.

The chain recombines TRBV6-1 with TRBJ2-2; 13 nucleotides line up with TRBD2. The J segment lost 7 bases and the V segment lost 4 bases, leaving 12 bases of the junction unmatched. The CDR3 has 18 residues. Germline V lookup: CDR1 MNHNS, CDR2 SASEGT. In DNA form, the CDR3 reads TGTGCCAGCAGTGCCCCCCTCGGACTAGCGGGAGTTGGCGGGGAGCTGTTTTTT. This encodes CASSAPLGLAGVGGELFF.

The CDR3 sequence is CASSRNSNEKLFF. The CDR3 DNA sequence: TGTGCCAGCAGCCGGAACTCTAATGAAAAACTGTTTTTT. The V gene is TRBV14, the J gene TRBJ1-4; no reliable D call. The length of the CDR3 is 13 residues. Trimming took 4 bases from V and 3 from J, leaving 6 bases between them. The germline gives CDR1 SGHDN, CDR2 FVKESK.

This chain connects TRBV11-2 to TRBJ2-5, with D tentatively TRBD2 (6 bases). The J call may be incorrect, as the DNA end agrees better with TRBJ2-7. CDR1 and CDR2 from the germline V gene are SGHAT and FQNNGV. This CDR3 spans 14 amino acids. The CDR3 DNA is TGTGCCAGCAGCTTTAGACTGGCGGGGAACGAGCAGTACTTC. It codes for CASSFRLAGNEQYF.

V and J are TRBV6-6 and TRBJ1-2, with D unresolved. Germline-derived CDR1 and CDR2 are MNHNY and SVGAGI (reference sequence). The length of the CDR3 is 15 residues. Trimming shortened V by 4 bases and J by 7 bases, and 19 bases separated the two germline ends. CDR3 amino acids: CASSSDPALWGGYTF. CDR3 in DNA: TGTGCCAGCAGTTCCGATCCGGCCCTTTGGGGTGGCTACACCTTC.

This chain joins TRBV19 and TRBJ1-1, with no clear D. V was cut by 4 bases and J by 10 bases, with 13 bases left in between. The CDR3 is 12 residues long. CDR1 LNHDA and CDR2 SQIVND come from the germline V gene (reference sequence). The CDR3 sequence is CASSTTEAGAFF. The CDR3 bases are TGTGCCAGTAGTACGACGGAGGCCGGAGCTTTCTTT. Full variable domain (missing parts from reference TRBV19 and TRBJ1-1): DGGITQSPKYLFRKEGQNVTLSCEQNLNHDAMYWYRQDPGQGLRLIYYSQIVNDFQKGDIAEGYSVSREKKESFPLTVTSAQKNPTAFYLCASSTTEAGAFFGQGTRLTVV.

CDR3 sequence (DNA): TGTGCCAGCAGCCCTTCTCCGGGACAGGGAGGCAATGAGCAGTTCTTC. Protein product: CASSPSPGQGGNEQFF. This sequence joins TRBV6-6 and TRBJ2-1, with 9 bases lining up with TRBD1. In germline, CDR1 is MNHNY, CDR2 SVGAGI (reference sequence). The trim removed 6 bases at V and 6 bases at J, leaving 12 bases unmatched. The CDR3 contains 16 residues.

The rearrangement uses TRBV19 and TRBJ1-1; the D is unclear. CDR1 is LNHDA, CDR2 SQIVND, per germline (reference sequence). The length of the CDR3 is 15 residues. Trimming removed 3 bases from V and 3 bases from J, with 14 bases in between. The CDR3 here is CASSIRATQDTEAFF. The CDR3 DNA follows: TGTGCCAGTAGTATCCGGGCCACGCAGGACACTGAAGCTTTCTTT.